This entry features one T cell receptor (beta chain) sequence. Its antigen is unidentified. CDR3 length equals 12 residues. The germline V and J ends were trimmed by 2 bases and 7 bases, with 11 bases remaining between them. CDR1 is SQVTM and CDR2 is ANQGSEA in the germline V gene. This specimen belongs to a study of shared clonotypes between healthy human individuals. Study-level results: The study sampled only blood, and tissue repertoires likely differ.

In unsorted samples, genomic DNA was obtained using 90 million to 95 million PBMCs. Each subset's genomic DNA was split evenly across several immunoSEQ plates. Methods used by the authors: Filtering of immunoSEQ junctional sequences could not match full-length read filtering. Data came from immunoSEQ multiplex PCR; TCRdb stores just in-frame clones and leaves some out. V, J and clone size reflect that table, while D and trimming were determined from the DNA. Of hundreds of thousands of clones listed, 70% to 80% are singletons. This TCR derives from a woman in her forties in good health. Some clones in this sample may be carry-over from other donors' samples. The sample comprised PBMCs. The chain links TRBV29-1 to TRBJ1-2; the D is unclear. This CDR3 is CSVELPVFGYTF. The CDR3 nucleotides read TGCAGCGTTGAATTGCCGGTTTTTGGCTACACCTTC.